Presented here are 10 T cell receptor beta chains from one specimen sequenced in a study of OX40 agonist ivuxolimab in advanced cancers. Method: immunoSEQ multiplex PCR; TCRdb's copy keeps in-frame clones and lacks some. Found here are tens of thousands of clones, roughly 84% of them singletons; the top ten hold around 2.8%. Material: CD4+ or CD8+ T cells sorted from blood, obtained in a trial of the OX40 agonist ivuxolimab. The receptors were gathered from an adult with an advanced solid tumor such as melanoma, head and neck, liver or kidney cancer.

The CDR3, as DNA: TGTGCCAGCAGCCAAACCCCCCAAGGGGAGCAGTACTTC. The encoded protein is CASSQTPQGEQYF. The chain carries TRBV7-7 and TRBJ2-7; D remains unclear. V was pared by 5 bases and J by 7 bases, with 15 bases between. Germline V gives CDR1 SSHAT, CDR2 FNYEAQ (reference sequence). This CDR3 has 13 amino acids.

The V and J genes are TRBV25-1 and TRBJ2-5; unclear D gene. The CDR3 is 13 amino acids. Germline V gene lookup returns CDR1 MGHDK and CDR2 SYGVNS. V was pared by 3 bases and J by 7 bases, with 12 bases between. The CDR3 spells CASSDLDSGTQYF. The CDR3 DNA follows: TGTGCCAGCAGTGACCTCGACTCCGGGACCCAGTACTTC.

The chain has TRBV18 and TRBJ2-7; D might be TRBD2 (5 bases). In germline, CDR1 is KGHSH, CDR2 LQKENI. Trimming removed 3 bases at V and 2 bases at J, with 17 bases between. The CDR3 is made up of 16 amino acids. This CDR3 is CASSPMLSGSPYEQYF. Written as DNA, the CDR3 is TGTGCCAGCTCACCCATGTTGTCGGGGTCCCCCTACGAGCAGTACTTC.

The chain carries TRBV11-3 and TRBJ2-4, with a possible D match to TRBD1 (6 bases). V was trimmed by 5 bases and J by 6 bases, leaving 14 bases between them. The CDR3 extends over 14 amino acids. Germline values: CDR1 SGHNT, CDR2 YENEEA. CDR3 nucleotide sequence: TGTGCCAGCAGCACACAGGGCGGAGGAAACATTCAGTACTTC. Translation: CASSTQGGGNIQYF.

The chain joins TRBV10-3 to TRBJ1-1, with TRBD1 matching over 12 bases. The junction had 6 bases not matched to a gene; V was cut back by 5 bases and J by 5 bases. The CDR3 consists of 15 residues. In germline, CDR1 is ENHRY, CDR2 SYGVKD. The CDR3 nucleotides are TGTGCCATCAGTACCCCGGGACAGGGGGCAACTGAAGCTTTCTTT. Protein: CAISTPGQGATEAFF.

This clone was detected only a few times. This chain links TRBV7-2 with TRBJ1-2; 7 bases are a match to TRBD1. The CDR3 has 13 amino acids. Trimming cost V 0 bases and J 6 bases; bases outside gene matches: 1. In germline, CDR1 is SGHTA, CDR2 FQGNSA. The CDR3 here is CASSLAGTDGYTF. CDR3 DNA sequence: TGTGCCAGCAGCTTAGCCGGGACAGATGGCTACACCTTC.

V usage is TRBV7-3 and J usage is TRBJ2-2, with D tentatively TRBD1 (5 bases). The CDR3 is made up of 15 amino acids. The germline gives CDR1 SGHTA, CDR2 FQGTGA. V gave up 4 bases and J gave up 3 bases, with 12 bases separating them. CDR3 region: CASSSQGGHTGELFF. CDR3 coding DNA: TGTGCCAGCAGCTCCCAGGGTGGGCACACCGGGGAGCTGTTTTTT.

The chain couples TRBV5-1 to TRBJ1-4; D gene ambiguous. CDR3 length: 13 amino acids. The ends were cut back, 4 bases at V and 6 bases at J, with 10 bases in the middle. Germline CDR1 SGHRS, CDR2 YFSETQ. CDR3 region: CASSPGSDEKLFF. CDR3 nucleotide sequence: TGCGCCAGCAGCCCGGGGTCGGATGAAAAACTGTTTTTT.

The V gene is TRBV2, the J gene TRBJ2-7; a possible D gene is TRBD1 (6 bases). The CDR3 is made up of 17 amino acids. Trimming removed 6 bases at V and 2 bases at J, with 23 bases between. Looked up from germline, CDR1 is SNHLY and CDR2 is FYNNEI. CDR3 DNA: TGTGCCAGCAGACAAACCGGCTGGACAGAGACTCCCTACGAGCAGTACTTC. This translates into CASRQTGWTETPYEQYF.

This chain joins TRBV7-9 and TRBJ2-7, with a tentative D call TRBD1 (5 bases). The CDR3 loop spans 15 amino acids. Trimming removed 1 base at V and 1 base at J, with 11 bases between. The V gene's germline CDR1 is SEHNR and CDR2 FQNEAQ (reference sequence). CDR3 sequence (DNA): TGTGCCAGCAGCTTAGAGGGGCCCTATTCCTACGAGCAGTACTTC. Amino acids: CASSLEGPYSYEQYF. Complete variable domain (other parts from reference TRBV7-9 and TRBJ2-7): DTGVSQNPRHKITKRGQNVTFRCDPISEHNRLYWYRQTLGQGPEFLTYFQNEAQLEKSRLLSDRFSAERPKGSFSTLEIQRTEQGDSAMYLCASSLEGPYSYEQYFGPGTRLTVT.